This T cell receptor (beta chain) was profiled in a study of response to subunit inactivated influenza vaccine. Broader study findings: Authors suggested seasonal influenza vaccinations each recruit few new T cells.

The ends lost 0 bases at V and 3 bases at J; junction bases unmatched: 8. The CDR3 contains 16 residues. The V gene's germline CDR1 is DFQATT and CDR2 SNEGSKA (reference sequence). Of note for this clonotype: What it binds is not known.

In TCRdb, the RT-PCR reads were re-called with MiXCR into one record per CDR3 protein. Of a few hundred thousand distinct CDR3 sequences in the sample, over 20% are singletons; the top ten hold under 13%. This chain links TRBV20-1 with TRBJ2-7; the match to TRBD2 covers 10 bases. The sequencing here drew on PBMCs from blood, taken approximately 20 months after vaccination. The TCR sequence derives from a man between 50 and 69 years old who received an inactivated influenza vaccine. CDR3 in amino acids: CSARDLRASGSYEQYF. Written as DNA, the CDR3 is TGCAGTGCTAGAGATTTGAGAGCTAGCGGGAGCTACGAGCAGTACTTC.